The clone carrying this T cell receptor beta chain was seen many times. The entirety of the isolated RNA underwent reverse transcription, so expressed TCRB transcripts were sequenced. Assay used: immunoSEQ multiplex PCR; TCRdb lists only in-frame clones, some missing. The profile shows roughly 370,000 clones, around 14% of them singletons. This sample is drawn from a study of beta chain features in type 1 diabetes. The CDR3 length is 13 residues. V was pared by 5 bases and J by 6 bases, with 12 bases between. Germline CDR1 is LNHDA and CDR2 is SQIVND (reference sequence). This sequence was found in a man younger than 40 in good health. The rearrangement joins TRBV19 to TRBJ2-3, with D perhaps assigned TRBD1 or TRBD2 (5 bases each). The specimen was naive CD4+ T cells from blood. Here the CDR3 DNA reads TGTGCCAGTAGTGGGACCATGCGGGATACGCAGTATTTT. Translation: CASSGTMRDTQYF.